These T cell receptor beta chains were read from a single sample in a study of cytotoxic CD8 clonotypes in ibrutinib-treated CLL. The data were produced by immunoSEQ multiplex PCR, yet TCRdb's version contains in-frame clones alone and is incomplete. The sample records roughly 180,000 clones, less than 85% being singletons. The sequences come from PBMCs, collected after 24 months of ibrutinib treatment. The receptors originated from a human donor with chronic lymphocytic leukemia. Each CDR3 is given with its conserved first and last residue. A D gene is named only where the DNA matches it firmly. Clone size is stated in some rows and not others, as once, few, many or a class when expanded.

>TRBD2|TRBV7-7|TRBJ2-1|-
TGTGCTAGCTCCGGGACTAGCAGGAATGAGCAGTTCTTC
CASSGTSRNEQFF
>-|TRBV18|TRBJ2-3|-
TGTGCCAGCTCACCAAAGGATACGCAGTATTTT
CASSPKDTQYF
>TRBD1|TRBV5-1|TRBJ1-1|-
TGCGCCAGCAGCTTGGGACAGGGGATAGGGACTGAAGCTTTCTTT
CASSLGQGIGTEAFF
>-|TRBV7-8|TRBJ1-2|few
TGTGCCAGCAGCTTAGAGTGGGCGGGCTATGGCTACACCTTC
CASSLEWAGYGYTF
>-|TRBV12-5|TRBJ2-3|-
TGTGCTAGTGGCCTGGCCGGGTGGGATACGCAGTATTTT
CASGLAGWDTQYF
>-|TRBV2|TRBJ1-1|-
TGTGCCAGCAGTGAAGACCCCTTGAATTGGGACGGTGAAGCTTTCTTT
CASSEDPLNWDGEAFF
>TRBD2|TRBV19|TRBJ2-7|once
TGTGCCAGTAGTGTAGCGGGAGGGCCCTCCTACGAGCAGTACTTC
CASSVAGGPSYEQYF
>TRBD1|TRBV27|TRBJ2-1|-
TGTGCCAGCAGTCCAGGGGGTTATGAGCAGTTCTTC
CASSPGGYEQFF
>TRBD2|TRBV7-6|TRBJ2-2|-
TGTGCCAGCAGCTTAGCGCAGCGGGAGATGGCCGGGGAGCTGTTTTTT
CASSLAQREMAGELFF
>TRBD2|TRBV7-3|TRBJ2-2|-
TGTGCCAGCAGCTTACGCCTAGCGGAGAACACCGGGGAGCTGTTTTTT
CASSLRLAENTGELFF
>TRBD2|TRBV6-1|TRBJ2-3|-
TGTGCCAGCAGTGACACTAGCGTTATAGATACGCAGTATTTT
CASSDTSVIDTQYF
>TRBD1|TRBV29-1|TRBJ1-1|once
TGCAGCGTGACCCGACAGGGAAGGAACACTGAAGCTTTCTTT
CSVTRQGRNTEAFF
>-|TRBV27|TRBJ2-1|once
TGTGCCAGCAGAGGCAGGGTCCTAGCTGGGGACAATGAGCAGTTCTTC
CASRGRVLAGDNEQFF
>TRBD1|TRBV28|TRBJ1-5|-
TGTGCCAGCGGACCCCTCGACAGGGGAGGTCAGCCCCAGCATTTT
CASGPLDRGGQPQHF
>-|TRBV19|TRBJ2-3|-
TGTGCCAGTAGTAGAAAGGGGGATACGCAGTATTTT
CASSRKGDTQYF
>-|TRBV18|TRBJ2-7|once
TGTGCCAGCTCACCAATGGGGGGCTTCGAGCAGTACTTC
CASSPMGGFEQYF
>TRBD1|TRBV5-1|TRBJ1-2|-
TGCGCCAGCAGCTCGGGTGGGACAGGGAACTATGGCTACACCTTC
CASSSGGTGNYGYTF
>TRBD1|TRBV2|TRBJ1-1|few
TGTGCCAGCAGGAATCGACAGGGCAAAGCTTTCTTT
CASRNRQGKAFF
>-|TRBV2|TRBJ1-1|-
TGTGCCACCCGAGCACTGAACACTGAAGCTTTCTTT
CATRALNTEAFF
>-|TRBV5-1|TRBJ2-5|-
TGCGCCAGCAGTCTACAGGGAACGAGGCGCATCCAAGAGACCCAGTACTTC
CASSLQGTRRIQETQYF
>-|TRBV18|TRBJ2-3|-
TGTGCCAGCTCACCAAGGGGCAGGGTTGGAGATACGCAGTATTTT
CASSPRGRVGDTQYF
>-|TRBV2|TRBJ2-1|-
TGTGCCAGCAGTGACCTGGGACCTTACAATGAGCAGTTCTTC
CASSDLGPYNEQFF
>-|TRBV7-2|TRBJ1-3|-
TGTGCCAGCAGCTTAGCAGGGAACTCTGGAAACACCATATATTTT
CASSLAGNSGNTIYF
>-|TRBV4-1|TRBJ1-4|-
TGCGCCAGCAGCAAAACAGGTTTAACTAATGAAAAACTGTTTTTT
CASSKTGLTNEKLFF
>-|TRBV14|TRBJ2-7|once
TGTGCCAGCAGCCCTGGGGGGACATCCTCCTACGAGCAGTACTTC
CASSPGGTSSYEQYF
>-|TRBV5-4|TRBJ1-4|-
TGTGCCAGCAGCTTGGCCGGGGTGGCAGGGTTGGAAAAACTGTTTTTT
CASSLAGVAGLEKLFF
>TRBD2|TRBV18|TRBJ2-5|-
TGTGCCAGCTCACCAAGCGGGGAAGGGGTGGAGACCCAGTACTTC
CASSPSGEGVETQYF
>-|TRBV18|TRBJ1-1|-
TGTGCCAGCTCAACAGGACAGAACACTGAAGCTTTCTTT
CASSTGQNTEAFF
>TRBD1|TRBV4-3|TRBJ2-1|-
TGCGCCAGCGGGGACAGGGGGGCTGCCAATGAGCAGTTCTTC
CASGDRGAANEQFF
>-|TRBV30|TRBJ1-2|-
TGTGCCTGGAGTGCCCGCATAGTTCTATATGGCTACACCTTC
CAWSARIVLYGYTF
>TRBD1|TRBV28|TRBJ2-2|-
TGTGCCACCATGGGCCACAGGGGAGCCACCGGGGAGCTGTTTTTT
CATMGHRGATGELFF
>-|TRBV18|TRBJ1-4|-
TGTGCCAGCTCAACCAGGGAGAGTGAAAAACTGTTTTTT
CASSTRESEKLFF
>TRBD1|TRBV18|TRBJ1-6|-
TGTGCCAGCTCACCTCGGACAGGGAGAAATTCACCCCTCCACTTT
CASSPRTGRNSPLHF
>TRBD1|TRBV7-6|TRBJ1-1|-
TGTGCCAGCAGCTTAGTGACAGGGACGACTGAAGCTTTCTTT
CASSLVTGTTEAFF
>TRBD1|TRBV27|TRBJ1-5|-
TGTGCCAGCAGTCCAGGGGGGTATAGCAATCAGCCCCAGCATTTT
CASSPGGYSNQPQHF
>-|TRBV5-1|TRBJ1-2|-
TGTGCCAGCAGCTCGACACGGCGGGAGGACACCTTC
CASSSTRREDTF
>-|TRBV20-1|TRBJ2-5|-
TGCAGTGCCGCGATGGTTGGGCCCCAGTACTTC
CSAAMVGPQYF